This passage covers 9 T cell receptor beta chains from one sample sequenced in a study of T cell responses to AZD1222 COVID-19 vaccine. Repertoires were generated with immunoSEQ multiplex PCR, while TCRdb's copy carries only in-frame clones and drops some. The table records about 90,000 clones, approximately 89% of them present only once. The sequencing used peripheral blood, collected on day 0 of MenACWY control vaccination. The receptors were gathered from an adult in good health.

The chain carries TRBV28 and TRBJ1-1, with 7 positions matching TRBD1. Germline-derived CDR1 and CDR2 are MDHEN and SYDVKM. This CDR3 has 11 amino acids. The J segment lost 8 bases and the V segment lost 6 bases, leaving 3 bases of the junction unmatched. As DNA, the CDR3 is TGTGCCAGCAGACAGACAGGGGAAGCTTTCTTT. Protein product: CASRQTGEAFF.

The chain combines TRBV4-1 with TRBJ1-1; D unresolved. The germline CDR1 and CDR2 sequences are MGHRA and YSYEKL. V was pared by 4 bases and J by 0 bases, with 15 bases between. CDR3 length: 16 residues. Here the CDR3 reads CASSPTEVALNTEAFF. In DNA, the CDR3 is TGCGCCAGCAGCCCTACGGAGGTAGCGTTGAACACTGAAGCTTTCTTT.

The chain combines TRBV28 with TRBJ2-1, with TRBD2 matching 10 bases. With 5 bases clipped from V and 8 bases from J, the junction kept 18 bases outside the gene matches. The CDR3 sequence is 18 residues long. The germline V gene has CDR1 MDHEN and CDR2 SYDVKM. The CDR3 bases are TGTGCCAGCAGTCCCACCGGGGGGGGAGCGGGAGGGCGCTATGAGCAGTTCTTC. Translating gives CASSPTGGGAGGRYEQFF.

This clone has only a few counts. The V call is TRBV24-1, the J call TRBJ2-7; 8 bases line up with TRBD1. V trimming: 5 bases; J trimming: 5 bases; junction bases outside the gene matches: 7. Germline V gives CDR1 KGHDR, CDR2 SFDVKD. The CDR3 loop spans 14 amino acids. Here the CDR3 reads CATSGGQGWDEQYF. Written as DNA, the CDR3 is TGTGCCACCAGTGGTGGACAGGGCTGGGACGAGCAGTACTTC.

V gene TRBV28 combines with J gene TRBJ2-1, with 11 nucleotides matching TRBD2. The CDR3 has 13 amino acids. Germline trimming cut 5 bases from V and 12 bases from J; bases unmatched to any gene: 6. The germline V gene has CDR1 MDHEN and CDR2 SYDVKM. CDR3 bases: TGTGCCAGCAGTGCGGGACTAGCGGTAGGGCAGTTCTTC. Translating it yields CASSAGLAVGQFF.

This clone has only one observation. This rearrangement joins TRBV6-5 to TRBJ2-3; 11 nucleotides match TRBD2. The V and J ends lost 7 bases and 9 bases, in that order; junction bases with no gene match: 12. Germline V gene data show CDR1 as MNHEY and CDR2 as SVGAGI. This CDR3 is built from 15 residues. In DNA, the CDR3 is TGTGCCAGCAACCCCACTAGCGGGGGCTTGCCCACGCAGTATTTT. It codes for CASNPTSGGLPTQYF.

This chain links TRBV7-9 with TRBJ2-7; 8 positions match TRBD1. Trimming cost V 0 bases and J 1 base; bases outside gene matches: 2. Germline CDR1 reads SEHNR; CDR2 reads FQNEAQ (reference sequence). The length of the CDR3 is 15 residues. CDR3 sequence (DNA): TGTGCCAGCAGCTTAGCCTGGGACAGGTCCTACGAGCAGTACTTC. It codes for CASSLAWDRSYEQYF.

The chain uses TRBV5-1 and TRBJ1-2; D remains unclear. Trimming took off 2 bases at V and 4 bases at J, with 15 bases between the two ends. The CDR3 covers 15 residues. The germline V gene has CDR1 SGHRS and CDR2 YFSETQ. The CDR3 sequence is CASSLSAALGYGYTF. In DNA form, the CDR3 reads TGCGCCAGCAGCTTATCGGCAGCGCTAGGCTATGGCTACACCTTC.

The J gene is TRBJ2-7, the V gene TRBV7-9; TRBD2 might be the D (7 bases). Germline V gives CDR1 SEHNR, CDR2 FQNEAQ (reference sequence). The CDR3 contains 12 residues. The germline V and J ends were trimmed by 5 bases and 5 bases, with 10 bases remaining between them. The CDR3 coding sequence is TGTGCCAGCAGCAGCGGGACACACGAGCAGTACTTC. Translated, it gives CASSSGTHEQYF. The whole variable domain, filled in from reference TRBV7-9 and TRBJ2-7, reads DTGVSQNPRHKITKRGQNVTFRCDPISEHNRLYWYRQTLGQGPEFLTYFQNEAQLEKSRLLSDRFSAERPKGSFSTLEIQRTEQGDSAMYLCASSSGTHEQYFGPGTRLTVT.